This T cell receptor beta chain was sequenced for a study of T cell repertoires in cytomegalovirus infection. Overall study findings and caveats: Dominating the ex vivo response were HLA-C-restricted CMV-specific TCR beta clonotypes.

Between the trimmed V and J ends, which lost 1 base and 2 bases, there was a span of 19 bases. The CDR3 covers 18 residues. Germline CDR1 is MGHRA and CDR2 is YSYEKL. Concerning this clonotype itself: Its target is unknown.

TCRdb redid the calling of the reads with MiXCR, one entry per CDR3 protein. The data show some 480,000 distinct CDR3 sequences, 30% to 40% seen once. The sequence was collected from a human donor in good health (CMV status not recorded). Some clones in this sample may be carry-over from other donors' samples. Source: cultured PBMCs, taken from culture after CMV antigen stimulation. This chain joins TRBV4-1 and TRBJ2-3; possible D gene TRBD2, 6 bases. CDR3 in DNA: TGCGCCAGCAGCCAAGTTCCGCAGAGGGCGGGGCCCACAGATACGCAGTATTTT. Encoded protein: CASSQVPQRAGPTDTQYF.